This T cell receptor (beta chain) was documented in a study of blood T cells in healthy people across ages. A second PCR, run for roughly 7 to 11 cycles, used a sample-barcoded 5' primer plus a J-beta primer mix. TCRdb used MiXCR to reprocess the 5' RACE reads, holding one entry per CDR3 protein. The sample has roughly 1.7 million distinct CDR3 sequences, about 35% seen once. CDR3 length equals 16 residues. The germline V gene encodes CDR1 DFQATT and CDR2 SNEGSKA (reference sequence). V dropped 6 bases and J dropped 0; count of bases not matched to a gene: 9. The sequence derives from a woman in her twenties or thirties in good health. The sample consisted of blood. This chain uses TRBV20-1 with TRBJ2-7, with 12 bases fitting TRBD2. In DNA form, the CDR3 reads TGCAGTGCCCCTGGACTAGCGGGAATGGGCTCCTACGAGCAGTACTTC. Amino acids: CSAPGLAGMGSYEQYF.